Below, 29 T cell receptor beta chains from the same sample are listed, as sequenced in a study of identical twins. TCRdb processed the 5' RACE reads anew with MiXCR; each CDR3 protein has one entry. The sample consists of over 500,000 distinct CDR3 sequences, under 25% of them appearing once. Another study also made use of these data, one on T cells expressing NK-cell markers.

Material for sequencing was CD4+ T cells sorted from blood. The receptors were sampled from a woman under 30 in good health.

V usage is TRBV5-6 and J usage is TRBJ2-2, with D uncertain. The ends were cut back, 1 base at V and 4 bases at J, with 5 bases in the middle. This CDR3 has 13 residues. CDR1 is SGHDT, CDR2 YYEEEE, per germline. The CDR3 DNA sequence: TGTGCCAGCAGCTTGTTGATCACCGGGGAGCTGTTTTTT. It translates to CASSLLITGELFF.

This chain connects TRBV6-6 to TRBJ2-3; D is uncertain. CDR1 and CDR2 (germline): MNHNY, SVGAGI (reference sequence). The CDR3 totals 11 residues. V lost 7 bases to trimming and J lost 4 bases, with 6 bases between them. The CDR3 bases are TGTGCCAGCATCCGGGCAGATACGCAGTATTTT. Translated: CASIRADTQYF.

In its sample, this clonotype was seen a few times. The J gene is TRBJ1-2, the V gene TRBV5-1; TRBD1 matches at 7 bases. The CDR3 runs to 13 residues. Unmatched junction bases numbered 8, after V lost 4 bases and J lost 8 bases. Germline V lookup: CDR1 SGHRS, CDR2 YFSETQ. The CDR3 sequence: CASSEGTALGYTF. CDR3 bases: TGCGCCAGCAGCGAAGGGACAGCACTCGGCTACACCTTC.

This clonotype turned up a few times. The CDR3 sequence: CSAKSWQNTEAFF. CDR3 sequence (DNA): TGCAGTGCTAAGAGTTGGCAGAACACTGAAGCTTTCTTT. J is TRBJ1-1 and V is TRBV20-1; D remains ambiguous. Germline loops: CDR1 DFQATT, CDR2 SNEGSKA (reference sequence). V was trimmed by 4 bases and J by 1 base, leaving 10 bases between them. The CDR3 is made up of 13 amino acids.

This clonotype was detected only once. The chain joins TRBV20-1 to TRBJ2-2; 11 nucleotides line up with TRBD2. The V gene end was trimmed by 3 bases and the J gene end by 3 bases; junction bases not matched to a gene: 9. Germline-derived CDR1 and CDR2 are DFQATT and SNEGSKA (reference sequence). The CDR3 consists of 17 residues. CDR3 sequence reads: CSARRISGGADTGELFF. The CDR3, as DNA: TGCAGTGCTAGGAGGATTAGCGGGGGGGCGGACACCGGGGAGCTGTTTTTT.

The chain is built from TRBV7-3 and TRBJ2-1; the D gene is possibly TRBD2 (6 bases). Germline V CDR1 and CDR2: SGHTA, FQGTGA. The V end lost 1 base, the J end lost 7 bases, and 14 bases lay between the germline ends. This CDR3 region has 15 residues. The CDR3 here is CASSLMGLALNEQFF. The CDR3 coding sequence is TGTGCCAGCAGCTTAATGGGGCTAGCGTTGAATGAGCAGTTCTTC. Combining the CDR3 with reference TRBV7-3 and TRBJ2-1 gives the whole variable domain GAGVSQTPSNKVTEKGKYVELRCDPISGHTALYWYRQSLGQGPEFLIYFQGTGAADDSGLPNDRFFAVRPEGSVSTLKIQRTERGDSAVYLCASSLMGLALNEQFFGPGTRLTVL.

The J gene is TRBJ2-3, the V gene TRBV5-1; 12 nucleotides match TRBD2. The ends lost 0 bases at V and 1 base at J; junction bases unmatched: 6. The CDR3 has 18 residues. Per the germline V gene, CDR1 is SGHRS and CDR2 is YFSETQ. The CDR3 region has the DNA TGCGCCAGCAGCTTGGCCCTAGCGGGGGGGCGGCGCACAGATACGCAGTATTTT. Translation gives CASSLALAGGRRTDTQYF.

V and J are TRBV5-1 and TRBJ2-1; 7 bases are a match to TRBD2. The CDR3 has 16 residues. The germline CDR1 and CDR2 sequences are SGHRS and YFSETQ. The V segment lost 1 base and the J segment 0 bases; nucleotides outside the gene matches: 4. The CDR3 protein is CASSLSASGSYNEQFF. The DNA of the CDR3 is TGCGCCAGCAGCTTGTCGGCTAGCGGCTCCTACAATGAGCAGTTCTTC.

The V and J genes are TRBV6-5 and TRBJ2-1; D ambiguous. This CDR3 is built from 15 residues. Trimming removed 0 bases from V and 0 bases from J, with 6 bases in between. CDR1 is MNHEY, CDR2 SVGAGI, per germline. CDR3 sequence (DNA): TGTGCCAGCAGTTACTCGTGGAACTCCTACAATGAGCAGTTCTTC. This translates into CASSYSWNSYNEQFF.

This sequence joins TRBV10-3 and TRBJ2-1, with a possible D match to TRBD1 (6 bases). CDR3 length: 15 amino acids. The germline V gene has CDR1 ENHRY and CDR2 SYGVKD. V was shortened by 6 bases and J by 5 bases, with 17 bases between the two germline ends. Written as DNA, the CDR3 is TGTGCCATCAGCCCGCAGGGGAAAATCGACAATGAGCAGTTCTTC. This codes for CAISPQGKIDNEQFF.

This clonotype was seen only a few times. The chain joins TRBV6-1 to TRBJ1-2; D perhaps matches TRBD1 (5 bases). The CDR3 is 16 amino acids. Germline assignment: CDR1 MNHNS and CDR2 SASEGT. Deletions cut 6 bases from V and 4 bases from J, with 21 bases between. The CDR3 spells CASRHITTTGFYGYTF. In DNA form, the CDR3 reads TGTGCCAGCAGACACATTACAACTACAGGCTTCTATGGCTACACCTTC.

The table lists this clonotype with a few counts. The rearrangement uses TRBV7-8 and TRBJ2-3; D is uncertain. V lost 0 bases, J lost 6 bases, and 10 bases lay in between. The CDR3 contains 14 residues. CDR1 and CDR2 from the germline V gene are SGHVS and FQNEAQ. The CDR3 bases are TGTGCCAGCAGCTTAGCGGGGTCCGGGGATACGCAGTATTTT. Its protein product is CASSLAGSGDTQYF.

In regard to this clonotype: A much larger clone is a single base away; this may be a read error. The chain recombines TRBV12-3 or TRBV12-4 with TRBJ1-2, with a weak D call TRBD1 (5 bases). The CDR3 contains 12 residues. Trimming shortened V by 6 bases and J by 3 bases, and 8 bases separated the two germline ends. CDR3 region: CASRGRDYGYTF. CDR3 DNA: TGTGCCAGCAGGGGACGGGACTATGGCTACACCTTC.

J is TRBJ2-2 and V is TRBV20-1; D call uncertain. Germline V lookup: CDR1 DFQATT, CDR2 SNEGSKA (reference sequence). This CDR3 region has 11 residues. With 5 bases removed from V and 5 bases from J, the gap between germline ends came to 6 bases. The CDR3 protein is CSAGRTGELFF. The CDR3 coding sequence is TGCAGTGCTGGTAGAACCGGGGAGCTGTTTTTT.

This clonotype was observed many times. CDR3 loop: CASSYSNSDDQPQHF. Here the CDR3 DNA reads TGTGCCAGCAGTTACTCGAATTCGGACGATCAGCCCCAGCATTTT. The chain couples TRBV6-5 to TRBJ1-5; no firm D call. The germline V and J ends were trimmed by 0 bases and 5 bases, with 11 bases remaining between them. Germline CDR1 reads MNHEY; CDR2 reads SVGAGI. The CDR3 totals 15 residues.

This clonotype has only a few counts. The chain joins TRBV10-2 to TRBJ2-7; a weak D match, TRBD2 (7 bases). Germline V gives CDR1 WSHSY, CDR2 SAAADI. V lost 8 bases and J 5 bases, leaving 31 bases between the germline ends. The CDR3 contains 18 residues. The CDR3 reads CASGGGRLRGRGGNEQYF. The DNA for the CDR3 is TGCGCCAGCGGTGGTGGGCGCCTCCGCGGGAGAGGGGGAAACGAGCAGTACTTC.

The chain joins TRBV5-1 to TRBJ2-7, with a weak D call TRBD1 (5 bases). The CDR3 is 14 residues long. V lost 1 base to trimming and J lost 3 bases, with 11 bases between them. Per the germline V gene, CDR1 is SGHRS and CDR2 is YFSETQ. The CDR3 is CASSLPGINYEQYF. Written as DNA, the CDR3 is TGCGCCAGCAGCTTGCCAGGGATAAACTACGAGCAGTACTTC.

The V call is TRBV2, the J call TRBJ1-6; D is unresolved. Germline V gene data show CDR1 as SNHLY and CDR2 as FYNNEI. V dropped 3 bases and J dropped 7 bases, with 7 bases sitting between them. The CDR3 has 13 residues. The DNA of the CDR3 is TGTGCCAGCAGTGATTTAGGGAATTCACCCCTCCACTTT. It yields the protein CASSDLGNSPLHF.

The chain employs TRBV6-1 and TRBJ2-1; D call uncertain. The CDR3 totals 13 residues. Germline V gene lookup returns CDR1 MNHNS and CDR2 SASEGT. Trimming removed 6 bases at V and 10 bases at J, with 16 bases between. This chain's CDR3 is CASSVPATLEQFF. CDR3 in DNA: TGTGCCAGCAGCGTCCCCGCTACTCTAGAGCAGTTCTTC.

This clonotype was seen a handful of times. The chain couples TRBV5-1 to TRBJ1-2; D remains unclear. Deletions cut 5 bases from V and 7 bases from J, with 15 bases between. The CDR3 loop spans 13 amino acids. Per the germline V gene, CDR1 is SGHRS and CDR2 is YFSETQ. The CDR3 DNA sequence: TGCGCCAGCAGTCGGACGGAGGGAGGTGGCTACACCTTC. It is translated as CASSRTEGGGYTF.

This clonotype was seen only a few times. The chain combines TRBV20-1 with TRBJ2-3; a possible D gene is TRBD1 (6 bases). The CDR3 has 15 amino acids. Trimming removed 4 bases at V and 4 bases at J, with 18 bases between. Germline V gives CDR1 DFQATT, CDR2 SNEGSKA (reference sequence). CDR3 nucleotide sequence: TGCAGTGCTATCTCCATCGGCAGGGGACCAGATACGCAGTATTTT. Its translation: CSAISIGRGPDTQYF.

J is TRBJ1-1 and V is TRBV10-3, with 8 bases aligning to TRBD1. The CDR3 runs 13 residues. With V trimmed by 7 bases and J by 3 bases, 4 bases remained unmatched. Germline V gene sequence: CDR1 ENHRY, CDR2 SYGVKD. DNA of the CDR3: TGTGCCATCACAGGACAGGGTGACACTGAAGCTTTCTTT. This encodes CAITGQGDTEAFF.

This clonotype has more than one count but fewer than ten. The J gene is TRBJ2-1, the V gene TRBV5-4, with a weak D call TRBD2 (6 bases). V was cut by 3 bases and J by 4 bases, with 17 bases left in between. The CDR3 is 16 residues long. Germline V CDR1 and CDR2: SGHNT, YYREEE (reference sequence). CDR3 in DNA: TGTGCCAGCAGCTCTGGTTGGATGGGGGGTTACAATGAGCAGTTCTTC. Residues: CASSSGWMGGYNEQFF.

The table lists this clonotype with a few counts. The chain combines TRBV20-1 with TRBJ2-4; D unresolved. The germline V gene encodes CDR1 DFQATT and CDR2 SNEGSKA (reference sequence). This CDR3 is built from 12 residues. V lost 0 bases to trimming and J lost 7 bases, with 7 bases between them. This chain's CDR3 is CSARDQGNIQYF. CDR3 in DNA: TGCAGTGCTAGAGATCAAGGCAACATTCAGTACTTC.

Only a few counts were recorded for this clonotype. The CDR3 is CASSVGGGSGSNEQFF. The CDR3 DNA reads as TGTGCCAGCAGCGTAGGGGGGGGCTCCGGGAGCAATGAGCAGTTCTTC. The rearrangement uses TRBV9 and TRBJ2-1; possibly TRBD2 for D (7 bases). The CDR3 is 16 residues long. Trimming shortened V by 0 bases and J by 6 bases, and 16 bases separated the two germline ends. CDR1 and CDR2 (germline): SGDLS, YYNGEE.

V gene TRBV10-1 combines with J gene TRBJ2-3; D is perhaps TRBD2 (6 bases). This CDR3 is 19 amino acids long. V was shortened by 2 bases and J by 2 bases, with 23 bases between the two germline ends. Germline CDR1 reads WNHNN; CDR2 reads SYGVQD (reference sequence). The CDR3 nucleotides are TGCGCCAGCAGTGAGACCGGCAGGCCGGGACTTCCCTTCACAGATACGCAGTATTTT. It codes for CASSETGRPGLPFTDTQYF.

This clonotype was detected only a few times. The chain uses TRBV9 and TRBJ2-7; TRBD1 matches 7 bases. J was trimmed by 2 bases and V by 4 bases; bases with no gene match: 9. The length of the CDR3 is 15 residues. CDR1 and CDR2 from the germline V gene are SGDLS and YYNGEE. The CDR3 reads CASSTGDSVTYEQYF. CDR3 nucleotide sequence: TGTGCCAGCAGCACCGGGGACAGCGTTACCTACGAGCAGTACTTC.

The chain employs TRBV2 and TRBJ2-7; 8 bases are shared with TRBD2. The CDR3 runs 12 residues. Per germline, CDR1 SNHLY and CDR2 FYNNEI. The CDR3 DNA sequence: TGTACTACGGGGGGGGGGCCCTACGAGCAGTACTTC. Translated, it gives CTTGGGPYEQYF.

Only a few counts were recorded for this clonotype. V usage is TRBV27 and J usage is TRBJ2-1; 12 nucleotides agree with TRBD2. CDR1 MNHEY and CDR2 SMNVEV come from the germline V gene (reference sequence). The CDR3 is 16 amino acids. V shed 5 bases, J shed 8 bases, and the junction held 10 bases outside the gene matches. CDR3 sequence: CASSTRLAGVSDEQFF. The CDR3 bases are TGTGCCAGCAGTACCCGACTAGCGGGGGTCTCGGATGAGCAGTTCTTC.